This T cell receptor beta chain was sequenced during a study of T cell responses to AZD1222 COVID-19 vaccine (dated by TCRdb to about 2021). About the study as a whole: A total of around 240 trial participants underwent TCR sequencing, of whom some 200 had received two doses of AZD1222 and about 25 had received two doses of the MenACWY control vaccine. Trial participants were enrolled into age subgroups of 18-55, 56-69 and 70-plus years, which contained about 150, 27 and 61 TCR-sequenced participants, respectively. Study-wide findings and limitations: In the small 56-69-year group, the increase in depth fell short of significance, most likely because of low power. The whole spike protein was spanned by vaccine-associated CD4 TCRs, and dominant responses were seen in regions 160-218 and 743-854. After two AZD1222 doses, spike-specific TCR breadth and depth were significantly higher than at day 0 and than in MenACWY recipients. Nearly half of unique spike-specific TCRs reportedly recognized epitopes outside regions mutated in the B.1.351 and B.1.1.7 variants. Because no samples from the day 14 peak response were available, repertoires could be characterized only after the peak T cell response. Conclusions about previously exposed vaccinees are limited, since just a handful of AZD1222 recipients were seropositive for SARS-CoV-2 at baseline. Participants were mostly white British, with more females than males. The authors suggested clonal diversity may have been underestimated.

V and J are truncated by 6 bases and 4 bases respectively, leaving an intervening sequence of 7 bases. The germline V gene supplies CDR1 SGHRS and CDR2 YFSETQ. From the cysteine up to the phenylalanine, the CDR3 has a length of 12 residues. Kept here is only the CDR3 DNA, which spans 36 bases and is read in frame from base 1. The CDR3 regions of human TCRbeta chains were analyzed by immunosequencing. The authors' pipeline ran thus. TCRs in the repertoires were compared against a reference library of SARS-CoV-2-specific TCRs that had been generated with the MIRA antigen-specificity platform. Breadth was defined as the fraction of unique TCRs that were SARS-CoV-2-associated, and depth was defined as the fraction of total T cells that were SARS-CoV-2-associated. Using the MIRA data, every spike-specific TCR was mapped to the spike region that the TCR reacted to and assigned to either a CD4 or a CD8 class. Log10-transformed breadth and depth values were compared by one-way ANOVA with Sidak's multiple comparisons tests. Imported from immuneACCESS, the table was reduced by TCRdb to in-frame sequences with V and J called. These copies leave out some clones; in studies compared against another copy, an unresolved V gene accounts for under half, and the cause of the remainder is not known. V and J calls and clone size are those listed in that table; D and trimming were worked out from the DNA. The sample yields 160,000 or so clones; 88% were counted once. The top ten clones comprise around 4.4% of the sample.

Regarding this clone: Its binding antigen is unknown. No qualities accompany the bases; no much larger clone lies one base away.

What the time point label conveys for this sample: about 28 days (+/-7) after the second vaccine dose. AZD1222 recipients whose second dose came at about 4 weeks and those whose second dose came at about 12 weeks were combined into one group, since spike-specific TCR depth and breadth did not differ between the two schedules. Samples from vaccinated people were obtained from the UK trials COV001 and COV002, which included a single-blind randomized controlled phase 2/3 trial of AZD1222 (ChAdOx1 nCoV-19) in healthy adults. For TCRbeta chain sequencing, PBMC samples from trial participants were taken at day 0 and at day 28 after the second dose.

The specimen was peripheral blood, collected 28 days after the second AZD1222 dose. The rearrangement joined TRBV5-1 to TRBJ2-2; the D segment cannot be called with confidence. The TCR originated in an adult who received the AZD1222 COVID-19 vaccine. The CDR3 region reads CASTFGTGELFF. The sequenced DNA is TGCGCCAGCACGTTTGGCACCGGGGAGCTGTTTTTT.